The sequence of this T cell receptor beta chain was determined in a study of identical twins. In TCRdb, the 5' RACE reads were re-called with MiXCR into one record per CDR3 protein. The table records about 550,000 distinct CDR3 sequences, about a fifth of them present only once. These data also formed part of another study, on yellow fever vaccine responses in identical twins. That work adds: In identical twins, vaccine T cell responses appeared partly shared and partly individual.

The sequence derives from a woman aged 18-29 years in good health. Sequenced sample: CD4+ T cells sorted from blood.

CDR3 sequence reads: CAITRGTEAFF. CDR3 in DNA: TGTGCCATCACCAGGGGAACTGAAGCTTTCTTT. The gene calls are TRBV10-3 and TRBJ1-1; TRBD1 is a possible D gene (6 bases). V was trimmed by 7 bases and J by 5 bases, leaving 8 bases between them. This CDR3 comprises 11 residues. CDR1 ENHRY and CDR2 SYGVKD come from the germline V gene.